This T cell receptor beta chain was identified in a study of blood T cells in healthy people across ages. Study-wide results and limits: Estimated diversity that came from one million T cells was considered an underestimate.

The CDR3 has 13 residues. Trimming shortened V by 5 bases and J by 7 bases, and 15 bases separated the two germline ends. In germline, CDR1 is MNHEY, CDR2 SMNVEV (reference sequence). With a J-beta primer mix and a sample-barcoded 5' primer, a second PCR ran about 7 to 12 cycles. Each cDNA molecule, via a template-switch adaptor with 12 random nucleotides, was tagged. TCRdb called the 5' RACE reads again in MiXCR, with one record for every CDR3 protein. Among 1.6 million or so distinct CDR3 sequences listed, roughly 32% were seen once. Concerning this clonotype: Its antigen remains unidentified.

The source is a woman aged 30 to 39 in good health. The chain has TRBV27 and TRBJ2-7; TRBD2 is a possible D gene (5 bases). Source material: blood. The CDR3 region is CASSPSSRGEQYF. The CDR3 DNA reads as TGTGCCAGCAGTCCCTCGTCCCGCGGGGAGCAGTACTTC.